Each of the 21 T cell receptor beta chains below was sequenced from the same sample in a study of beta chain features in type 1 diabetes. Points from the study as a whole: TCRB CDR3 length was moderately but significantly reduced in all four CD4+ subsets of Type 1 diabetes patients.

Every isolated RNA sample was fully reverse transcribed, so sequencing captured expressed TCRB transcripts. Here immunoSEQ multiplex PCR was the method, and the copy in TCRdb shows in-frame clones only, minus some. In the table there are 95,000 to 150,000 clones, approximately 16% of which are singletons. Antigens of these TCRs are unknown. Sequenced material: central memory CD4+ T cells from blood. The receptor source for this set is a man aged 30-40 years with type 1 diabetes.

This clone has more than one count but fewer than ten. The chain recombines TRBV11-1 with TRBJ2-1; D is undetermined. CDR1 is SGHAT and CDR2 is FQDESV in the germline V gene (reference sequence). This CDR3 has 13 amino acids. V was cut by 0 bases and J by 3 bases, with 3 bases left in between. This CDR3 reads CASSLAGYNEQFF. The DNA for the CDR3 is TGTGCCAGCAGCTTAGCGGGCTACAATGAGCAGTTCTTC.

This clone was found many times. The chain is built from TRBV19 and TRBJ2-1; D is ambiguous. Deletions cut 10 bases from V and 14 bases from J, with 15 bases between. The length of the CDR3 is 10 residues. Germline V CDR1 and CDR2: LNHDA, SQIVND (reference sequence). The CDR3 DNA reads as TGTGCCATCCAGTGGCCTGTCAAGTTCTTC. Encoded protein: CAIQWPVKFF. Using reference TRBV19 and TRBJ2-1 for the parts outside the CDR3, the full variable domain is DGGITQSPKYLFRKEGQNVTLSCEQNLNHDAMYWYRQDPGQGLRLIYYSQIVNDFQKGDIAEGYSVSREKKESFPLTVTSAQKNPTAFYLCAIQWPVKFFGPGTRLTVL.

The genes are TRBV27 and TRBJ1-2; tentative D call: TRBD1 (5 bases). This CDR3 is 14 amino acids long. With 4 bases removed from V and 3 bases from J, the gap between germline ends came to 12 bases. CDR1 and CDR2 from the germline V gene are MNHEY and SMNVEV (reference sequence). CDR3 protein: CASSSWGLDYGYTF. CDR3 nucleotide sequence: TGTGCCAGCAGTTCTTGGGGCTTAGACTATGGCTACACCTTC.

V and J are TRBV30 and TRBJ1-6; D may be TRBD1 (6 bases). Between the trimmed V and J ends, which lost 3 bases and 3 bases, there was a span of 9 bases. The CDR3 extends over 14 amino acids. CDR1 GTSNPN and CDR2 SVGIG come from the germline V gene (reference sequence). The CDR3 loop reads CAWRRGNYNSPLHF. CDR3 DNA sequence: TGTGCCTGGAGGAGGGGGAACTATAATTCACCCCTCCACTTT.

There are a few counts of this clone. V and J are TRBV30 and TRBJ2-7, with unresolved D. Germline values: CDR1 GTSNPN, CDR2 SVGIG (reference sequence). There are 13 residues in the CDR3. Trimming took off 2 bases at V and 6 bases at J, with 14 bases between the two ends. The CDR3 is CAWSPRTGSEQYF. CDR3 DNA: TGTGCCTGGAGTCCTAGGACCGGCAGCGAGCAGTACTTC.

This clone came up a few times. V and J are TRBV2 and TRBJ1-1, with D possibly being TRBD1 (6 bases). Germline values: CDR1 SNHLY, CDR2 FYNNEI. The CDR3 covers 12 residues. V was cut by 4 bases and J by 11 bases, with 14 bases left in between. CDR3 nucleotide sequence: TGTGCCAGCAGTGTCGGACAGATGGGGGCTTTCTTT. It yields the protein CASSVGQMGAFF.

This clone was counted many times. The genes are TRBV29-1 and TRBJ2-1; D unresolved. Germline values: CDR1 SQVTM, CDR2 ANQGSEA. This CDR3 is built from 11 residues. V was shortened by 6 bases and J by 12 bases, with 15 bases between the two germline ends. CDR3 sequence (DNA): TGCAGCGTCATTATAGGATACGGGCAGTTCTTC. It encodes CSVIIGYGQFF.

This clone was detected ten times or more. This sequence joins TRBV9 and TRBJ1-1; 8 bases fit TRBD1. This CDR3 comprises 15 residues. CDR1 and CDR2 from the germline V gene are SGDLS and YYNGEE. The ends lost 2 bases at V and 1 base at J; junction bases unmatched: 4. The CDR3 spells CASSVYDRGNTEAFF. CDR3 in DNA: TGTGCCAGCAGCGTTTATGACAGGGGGAACACTGAAGCTTTCTTT. Full variable domain (outside the CDR3, taken from reference TRBV9 and TRBJ1-1): DSGVTQTPKHLITATGQRVTLRCSPRSGDLSVYWYQQSLDQGLQFLIQYYNGEERAKGNILERFSAQQFPDLHSELNLSSLELGDSALYFCASSVYDRGNTEAFFGQGTRLTVV.

The chain employs TRBV10-3 and TRBJ1-2; 9 nucleotides align to TRBD1. Germline V gene data show CDR1 as ENHRY and CDR2 as SYGVKD. The V and J ends lost 6 bases and 8 bases, in that order; junction bases with no gene match: 4. This CDR3 region has 12 residues. CDR3 coding DNA: TGTGCCATCAGAAGGGACAGGGACGGCTACACCTTC. This encodes CAIRRDRDGYTF.

The chain has TRBV7-9 and TRBJ1-2; a possible D gene is TRBD1 (5 bases). This CDR3 spans 14 amino acids. The germline V gene encodes CDR1 SEHNR and CDR2 FQNEAQ (reference sequence). V lost 5 bases to trimming and J lost 1 base, with 11 bases between them. The CDR3 bases are TGTGCCAGCAGCCCCGGGACTCATAACTATGGCTACACCTTC. The encoded protein is CASSPGTHNYGYTF.

In this sample, this clone turned up a few times. The gene calls are TRBV6-5 and TRBJ2-2; a possible D gene is TRBD1 (6 bases). The germline V gene encodes CDR1 MNHEY and CDR2 SVGAGI. This CDR3 has 14 residues. Deletions cut 5 bases from V and 2 bases from J, with 9 bases between. Here the CDR3 DNA reads TGTGCCAGCAGTGCCGGGACAAACACCGGGGAGCTGTTTTTT. Encoded protein: CASSAGTNTGELFF.

V is TRBV2 and J is TRBJ1-2; 9 nucleotides align to TRBD1. Per the germline V gene, CDR1 is SNHLY and CDR2 is FYNNEI. J was trimmed by 7 bases and V by 5 bases; bases with no gene match: 2. The CDR3 spans 12 residues. DNA for the CDR3: TGTGCCAGCAGTACGGACAGGGGTGGCTACACCTTC. This codes for CASSTDRGGYTF.

A few counts support this clone. A single base separates this from a much larger clone, so it may be a read error. The chain combines TRBV29-1 with TRBJ2-5; TRBD1 might be the D (5 bases). Trimming cost V 7 bases and J 0 bases, with 12 bases left between them. Germline CDR1 is SQVTM and CDR2 is ANQGSEA. CDR3 length: 13 amino acids. Here the CDR3 DNA reads TGCAGCGCCGTGACAGAGTACCAAGAGACCCAGTACTTC. It codes for CSAVTEYQETQYF.

The gene calls are TRBV27 and TRBJ1-2; 7 bases align to TRBD1. The length of the CDR3 is 15 residues. V trimming: 9 bases; J trimming: 2 bases; junction bases outside the gene matches: 12. CDR1 is MNHEY, CDR2 SMNVEV, per germline (reference sequence). CDR3 DNA sequence: TGTGCCAGAAGACCTCGGGACAGACGAAACTATGGCTACACCTTC. Its translation: CARRPRDRRNYGYTF.

This clone was found a few times. The V and J genes are TRBV7-9 and TRBJ2-1, with 7 bases fitting TRBD1. The germline gives CDR1 SEHNR, CDR2 FQNEAQ (reference sequence). J gave up 0 bases and V 5 bases, and 4 bases lay outside the gene matches. This CDR3 spans 15 amino acids. CDR3 in amino acids: CASSVRQGSYNEQFF. The CDR3 nucleotides read TGTGCCAGCAGCGTCCGACAGGGCTCCTACAATGAGCAGTTCTTC.

As for this clone: The germline gene is not matched at one end of the junction; a read error may be the cause. The rearrangement links TRBV4-2 to TRBJ2-6; no clear D. There are 16 residues in the CDR3. The germline CDR1 and CDR2 sequences are LGHNA and YNFKEQ. CDR3 sequence reads: CASSLRSHSAANVLTF. DNA of the CDR3: TGTGCCAGCAGCCTAAGATCGCACTCTGCGGCCAACGTCCTGACTTTC.

The chain carries TRBV7-9 and TRBJ2-5; tentatively, D is TRBD1 (6 bases). The CDR3 sequence is 13 residues long. The V end was cut by 4 bases, the J end by 5 bases, with 11 bases between. The germline CDR1 and CDR2 sequences are SEHNR and FQNEAQ (reference sequence). This CDR3 reads CASSSQGTETQYF. CDR3 sequence (DNA): TGTGCCAGCAGCTCCCAGGGGACGGAGACCCAGTACTTC. The full variable domain, its missing parts supplied by reference TRBV7-9 and TRBJ2-5, is DTGVSQNPRHKITKRGQNVTFRCDPISEHNRLYWYRQTLGQGPEFLTYFQNEAQLEKSRLLSDRFSAERPKGSFSTLEIQRTEQGDSAMYLCASSSQGTETQYFGPGTRLLVL.

There are many counts of this clone. At the DNA level, this CDR3 is encoded by other sequences in the same sample as well. The chain recombines TRBV9 with TRBJ1-5, with a weak D call TRBD1 (6 bases). The V gene's germline CDR1 is SGDLS and CDR2 YYNGEE. V lost 0 bases, J lost 6 bases, and 10 bases lay in between. The CDR3 runs 14 residues. The CDR3 sequence: CASSVEGVGQPQHF. CDR3 DNA sequence: TGTGCCAGCAGCGTAGAGGGGGTAGGTCAGCCCCAGCATTTT.

The V call is TRBV30, the J call TRBJ2-6; the match to TRBD1 covers 7 bases. Germline CDR1 reads GTSNPN; CDR2 reads SVGIG (reference sequence). The CDR3 sequence is 15 residues long. Trimming took 7 bases from V and 0 from J; bases not matched to a gene: 6. The CDR3 bases are TGTGCCTCCGGGACAGCTAGCTCTGGGGCCAACGTCCTGACTTTC. It translates to CASGTASSGANVLTF.

This sequence joins TRBV15 and TRBJ2-1, with D possibly matching TRBD2 (6 bases). This CDR3 contains 14 residues. Trimming cost V 11 bases and J 3 bases, with 17 bases left between them. In germline, CDR1 is LNHNV, CDR2 YYDKDF (reference sequence). CDR3 sequence reads: CAATRDLYYNEQFF. For the CDR3, the DNA is TGTGCCGCGACTCGGGACTTGTACTACAATGAGCAGTTCTTC.

This clone has more than one count but fewer than ten. The CDR3 loop is CASRSPGSDRNNSPLHF. DNA of the CDR3: TGTGCCAGCAGATCCCCCGGCTCCGACAGAAATAATTCACCCCTCCACTTT. The chain uses TRBV7-2 and TRBJ1-6; D perhaps matches TRBD1 (5 bases). In germline, CDR1 is SGHTA, CDR2 FQGNSA. The CDR3 consists of 17 residues. Trimming took 6 bases from V and 5 from J, leaving 20 bases between them.